These 26 T cell receptor beta chains were all obtained from the same sample, sequenced in a study of radiation and T cells in renal cell carcinoma. Clones were read by immunoSEQ multiplex PCR, and TCRdb kept only the in-frame ones, dropping some. The sample carries roughly 80,000 clones, 80% to 90% recorded once. Time point here: blood 2 weeks post-SBRT. Treatment denoted: 15 Gy SBRT to primary tumor, nephrectomy 4 weeks later. Material: blood, obtained from a patient whose treatment included radiotherapy and nephrectomy. Every receptor here comes from a woman aged 45-65 years with renal cell carcinoma.

CDR3: CASSPIGLTRSNQPQHF. CDR3 nucleotides: TGTGCCAGTAGCCCTATCGGGCTAACGCGCAGCAATCAGCCCCAGCATTTT. The chain employs TRBV19 and TRBJ1-5; D uncertain. V gave up 6 bases and J gave up 1 base, with 19 bases separating them. CDR3 length: 17 residues. Germline V gives CDR1 LNHDA, CDR2 SQIVND (reference sequence).

This clone was observed a handful of times. The chain joins TRBV6-4 to TRBJ1-5, with 9 positions matching TRBD1. The length of the CDR3 is 15 residues. V lost 3 bases to trimming and J lost 4 bases; unmatched junction nucleotides: 4. Germline V lookup: CDR1 MRHNA, CDR2 SNTAGT. The CDR3 loop is CASSETGGGNQPQHF. The CDR3 nucleotides are TGTGCCAGCAGTGAAACAGGGGGCGGGAATCAGCCCCAGCATTTT.

The chain uses TRBV6-6 and TRBJ2-2; TRBD1 aligns across 8 bases. Germline V lookup: CDR1 MNHNY, CDR2 SVGAGI (reference sequence). J was trimmed by 1 base and V by 4 bases; bases with no gene match: 5. The CDR3 runs 16 residues. CDR3 residues: CASSSFGTGNTGELFF. In DNA, the CDR3 is TGTGCCAGCAGTTCCTTTGGGACAGGGAACACCGGGGAGCTGTTTTTT.

The chain couples TRBV5-8 to TRBJ1-1; D gene ambiguous. V dropped 5 bases and J dropped 0 bases, with 14 bases sitting between them. This CDR3 spans 15 amino acids. Looked up from germline, CDR1 is SGHTS and CDR2 is YDEGEE. Here the CDR3 reads CASSPLSQMNTEAFF. The CDR3 coding sequence is TGTGCCAGCAGTCCACTCAGTCAGATGAACACTGAAGCTTTCTTT.

This clone occurred once. This sequence joins TRBV5-1 and TRBJ2-5; 12 bases align to TRBD1. Germline trimming cut 4 bases from V and 0 bases from J; bases unmatched to any gene: 4. Germline values: CDR1 SGHRS, CDR2 YFSETQ. The CDR3 is 16 amino acids. This CDR3 reads CASSGGTGGYQETQYF. As DNA, the CDR3 is TGCGCCAGCAGCGGGGGGACAGGGGGCTACCAAGAGACCCAGTACTTC.

This clone appeared a single time. The genes are TRBV6-5 and TRBJ2-3, with D perhaps matching TRBD1 (6 bases). Germline V gene data show CDR1 as MNHEY and CDR2 as SVGAGI. The V and J ends lost 5 bases and 4 bases respectively, with 13 bases between them. This CDR3 spans 14 amino acids. In DNA, the CDR3 is TGTGCCAGCAGTCGGACAGTTTATTCAGATACGCAGTATTTT. Translation gives CASSRTVYSDTQYF.

The chain has TRBV6-1 and TRBJ2-1; TRBD2 agrees at 10 bases. Germline lookup yields CDR1 MNHNS and CDR2 SASEGT. After removal of 3 bases from V and 4 bases from J, the junction contained 9 bases not matched to a gene. The CDR3 is made up of 17 amino acids. The CDR3 region is CASSETLSGGRYNEQFF. CDR3 DNA sequence: TGTGCCAGCAGTGAGACTCTTAGCGGGGGGCGATACAATGAGCAGTTCTTC.

The chain joins TRBV27 to TRBJ1-1; D remains ambiguous. Germline assignment: CDR1 MNHEY and CDR2 SMNVEV (reference sequence). The CDR3 has 13 amino acids. V lost 5 bases to trimming and J lost 7 bases, with 14 bases between them. The CDR3 loop reads CASSPSRVNEAFF. The CDR3 DNA is TGTGCCAGCAGTCCCAGTAGGGTAAATGAAGCTTTCTTT.

This chain links TRBV13 with TRBJ2-2; D is ambiguous. The CDR3 runs to 15 residues. The V gene's germline CDR1 is PRHDT and CDR2 FYEKMQ (reference sequence). Trimming removed 0 bases at V and 4 bases at J, with 9 bases between. As DNA, the CDR3 is TGTGCCAGCAGCTTAGGTGGGCCGACCACCGGGGAGCTGTTTTTT. Its translation: CASSLGGPTTGELFF.

This rearrangement joins TRBV10-3 to TRBJ2-2; 9 nucleotides agree with TRBD1. The V segment lost 6 bases and the J segment 1 base; nucleotides outside the gene matches: 9. This CDR3 is 17 amino acids long. Germline V gene data show CDR1 as ENHRY and CDR2 as SYGVKD. The CDR3 coding sequence is TGTGCCATCAGAACCCTACAGGGGGCCATGAACACCGGGGAGCTGTTTTTT. It translates to CAIRTLQGAMNTGELFF.

The chain uses TRBV27 and TRBJ2-7, with a possible D match to TRBD1 (6 bases). From germline, CDR1 is MNHEY and CDR2 SMNVEV (reference sequence). Trimming shortened V by 5 bases and J by 3 bases, and 11 bases separated the two germline ends. CDR3 size: 13 residues. As DNA, the CDR3 is TGTGCCAGCAGTGGAACAGGGCTCTACGAGCAGTACTTC. This sequence encodes CASSGTGLYEQYF.

This clone was observed a single time. The chain employs TRBV5-8 and TRBJ2-3; D is unresolved. This CDR3 has 17 amino acids. The germline V gene has CDR1 SGHTS and CDR2 YDEGEE. Between the trimmed V and J ends, which lost 0 bases and 2 bases, there was a span of 16 bases. Here the CDR3 DNA reads TGTGCCAGCAGCTTGGGGTTAACCCACCAATACACAGATACGCAGTATTTT. Residues: CASSLGLTHQYTDTQYF.

The J gene is TRBJ2-7, the V gene TRBV4-3; 7 nucleotides agree with TRBD1. With 4 bases clipped from V and 0 bases from J, the junction kept 3 bases outside the gene matches. The CDR3 has 14 amino acids. Germline lookup yields CDR1 LGHNA and CDR2 YSLEER. The CDR3 DNA follows: TGCGCCAGCAGCCCCCGACAGGGCTCCTACGAGCAGTACTTC. Translated: CASSPRQGSYEQYF.

V gene TRBV11-3 combines with J gene TRBJ2-1; possibly TRBD2 for D (6 bases). With 3 bases removed from V and 4 bases from J, the gap between germline ends came to 16 bases. Per the germline V gene, CDR1 is SGHNT and CDR2 is YENEEA. The length of the CDR3 is 16 residues. The CDR3, as DNA: TGTGCCAGCAGCTTGTCAGGTCCCGGGGGTTACAATGAGCAGTTCTTC. Translating it yields CASSLSGPGGYNEQFF.

This chain uses TRBV4-3 with TRBJ1-2, with D perhaps matching TRBD1 (6 bases). The germline gives CDR1 LGHNA, CDR2 YSLEER. The CDR3 has 16 residues. V gave up 0 bases and J gave up 7 bases, with 18 bases separating them. The CDR3 spells CASSQEHGQPAGGYTF. The DNA of the CDR3 is TGCGCCAGCAGCCAAGAACATGGACAGCCCGCCGGTGGCTACACCTTC.

The chain has TRBV7-2 and TRBJ2-2; D unresolved. The V gene's germline CDR1 is SGHTA and CDR2 FQGNSA. The CDR3 is 14 amino acids. V lost 1 base, J lost 3 bases, and 6 bases lay in between. The CDR3 spells CASSLGQYTGELFF. Here the CDR3 DNA reads TGTGCCAGCAGCTTAGGACAATACACCGGGGAGCTGTTTTTT.

The chain is built from TRBV7-9 and TRBJ1-1, with D possibly TRBD1 on 5 matching bases. Deletions cut 1 base from V and 9 bases from J, with 15 bases between. The CDR3 runs 14 residues. Germline-derived CDR1 and CDR2 are SEHNR and FQNEAQ (reference sequence). The DNA for the CDR3 is TGTGCCAGCAGCTTAGGTCATGAGGGGCGGAAAGCTTTCTTT. Encoded protein: CASSLGHEGRKAFF.

CDR3 in amino acids: CASSYSGGLRGAFF. DNA for the CDR3: TGTGCCAGCAGTTACTCTGGGGGGTTACGAGGGGCTTTCTTT. The chain is built from TRBV6-5 and TRBJ1-1; tentatively, D is TRBD1 (5 bases). CDR3 length: 14 amino acids. CDR1 MNHEY and CDR2 SVGAGI come from the germline V gene. Trimming shortened V by 0 bases and J by 11 bases, and 16 bases separated the two germline ends.

This clone was observed once. The genes are TRBV6-5 and TRBJ2-5; the D gene could be TRBD1 or TRBD2 (5 bases each). The germline CDR1 and CDR2 sequences are MNHEY and SVGAGI. This CDR3 has 14 residues. Trimming took 6 bases from V and 5 from J, leaving 16 bases between them. This CDR3 reads CASSQTQGAETQYF. CDR3 bases: TGTGCCAGCAGCCAAACTCAGGGAGCGGAGACCCAGTACTTC.

V and J are TRBV5-4 and TRBJ2-5, with 9 bases lining up with TRBD2. V lost 1 base and J lost 2; bases outside the gene matches: 3. The CDR3 totals 15 residues. The germline V gene encodes CDR1 SGHNT and CDR2 YYREEE (reference sequence). In DNA, the CDR3 is TGTGCCAGCAGCTTGCCTAGCGGGGAACAAGAGACCCAGTACTTC. This sequence encodes CASSLPSGEQETQYF.

V is TRBV2 and J is TRBJ2-1, with unresolved D. V lost 3 bases, J lost 9 bases, and 6 bases lay in between. This CDR3 has 11 residues. Germline assignment: CDR1 SNHLY and CDR2 FYNNEI. CDR3 loop: CASSEEIEQFF. The CDR3 coding sequence is TGTGCCAGCAGTGAGGAGATTGAGCAGTTCTTC. The whole variable domain, remainder taken from reference TRBV2 and TRBJ2-1, is EPEVTQTPSHQVTQMGQEVILRCVPISNHLYFYWYRQILGQKVEFLVSFYNNEISEKSEIFDDQFSVERPDGSNFTLKIRSTKLEDSAMYFCASSEEIEQFFGPGTRLTVL.

The V gene is TRBV28, the J gene TRBJ2-2, with D uncertain. CDR3 length: 14 amino acids. Germline lookup yields CDR1 MDHEN and CDR2 SYDVKM. The ends were cut back, 5 bases at V and 6 bases at J, with 13 bases in the middle. The chain's CDR3 is CASSVVSGSGELFF. CDR3 coding DNA: TGTGCCAGCAGTGTCGTCTCGGGCTCCGGGGAGCTGTTTTTT. Looking up the rest from reference TRBV28 and TRBJ2-2 gives the full variable domain: DVKVTQSSRYLVKRTGEKVFLECVQDMDHENMFWYRQDPGLGLRLIYFSYDVKMKEKGDIPEGYSVSREKKERFSLILESASTNQTSMYLCASSVVSGSGELFFGEGSRLTVL.

The genes are TRBV7-8 and TRBJ2-3, with 14 nucleotides matching TRBD2. The CDR3 is made up of 18 amino acids. Germline V CDR1 and CDR2: SGHVS, FQNEAQ. V lost 1 base, J lost 1 base, and 4 bases stayed unmatched. The CDR3 region is CASSLGLAGGPGTDTQYF. CDR3 DNA sequence: TGTGCCAGCAGCTTAGGACTAGCGGGAGGGCCCGGCACAGATACGCAGTATTTT.

This chain joins TRBV5-4 and TRBJ2-3; 7 bases match TRBD2. V shed 1 base and J 4 bases; nucleotides not matched to a gene: 6. Germline CDR1 reads SGHNT; CDR2 reads YYREEE (reference sequence). This CDR3 region has 15 residues. CDR3 region: CASSLSGGRADTQYF. CDR3 nucleotides: TGTGCCAGCAGCTTGTCGGGCGGGAGAGCAGATACGCAGTATTTT.

This clone occurred a few times. The rearrangement uses TRBV6-4 and TRBJ2-2; 7 bases match TRBD2. The CDR3 is 16 residues long. Germline V gene data show CDR1 as MRHNA and CDR2 as SNTAGT. With V trimmed by 2 bases and J by 7 bases, 10 bases remained unmatched. In DNA, the CDR3 is TGTGCCAGCAGTGACCTTGGCGGGAGTGGGAACGGGGAGCTGTTTTTT. Translated: CASSDLGGSGNGELFF.

This chain joins TRBV29-1 and TRBJ2-2; D unresolved. The germline CDR1 and CDR2 sequences are SQVTM and ANQGSEA. CDR3 length equals 14 residues. V lost 4 bases, J lost 2 bases, and 11 bases lay in between. CDR3 sequence: CSVAAQQNTGELFF. The CDR3, as DNA: TGCAGCGTTGCGGCTCAACAAAACACCGGGGAGCTGTTTTTT.